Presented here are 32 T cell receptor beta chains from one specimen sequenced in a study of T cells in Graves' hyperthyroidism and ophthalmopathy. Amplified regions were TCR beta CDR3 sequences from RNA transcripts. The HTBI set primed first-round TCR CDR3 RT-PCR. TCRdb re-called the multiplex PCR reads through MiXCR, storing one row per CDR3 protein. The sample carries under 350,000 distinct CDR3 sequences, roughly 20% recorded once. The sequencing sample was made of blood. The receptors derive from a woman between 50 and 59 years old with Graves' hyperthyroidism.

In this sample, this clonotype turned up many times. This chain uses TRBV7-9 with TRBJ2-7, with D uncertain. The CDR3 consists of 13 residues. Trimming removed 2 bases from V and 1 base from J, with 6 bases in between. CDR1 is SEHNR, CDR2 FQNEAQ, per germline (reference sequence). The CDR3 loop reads CASSLISSYEQYF. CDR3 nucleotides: TGTGCCAGCAGCTTAATCAGTTCCTACGAGCAGTACTTC.

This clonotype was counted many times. In nucleotides, the CDR3 is TGTGCCAGCAGCCAACCTGGACAGGGCAACTATGGCTACACCTTC. Its translation is CASSQPGQGNYGYTF. This sequence joins TRBV3-1 and TRBJ1-2, with 8 positions matching TRBD1. V lost 2 bases and J lost 2; bases outside the gene matches: 4. The CDR3 is 15 amino acids. Germline V gene data show CDR1 as LGHDT and CDR2 as YNNKEL (reference sequence).

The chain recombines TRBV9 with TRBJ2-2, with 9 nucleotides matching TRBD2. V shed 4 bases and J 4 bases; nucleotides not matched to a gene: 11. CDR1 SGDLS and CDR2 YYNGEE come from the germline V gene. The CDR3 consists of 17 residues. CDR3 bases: TGTGCCAGCAGCTTTCCCGTAGCGGGAGCCAGCACCGGGGAGCTGTTTTTT. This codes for CASSFPVAGASTGELFF.

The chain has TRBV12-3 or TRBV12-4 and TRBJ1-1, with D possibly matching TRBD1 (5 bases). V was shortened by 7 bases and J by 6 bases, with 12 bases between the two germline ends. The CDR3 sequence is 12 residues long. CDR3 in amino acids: CASTLWGSEAFF. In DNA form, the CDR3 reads TGTGCCAGCACTCTATGGGGCTCTGAAGCTTTCTTT.

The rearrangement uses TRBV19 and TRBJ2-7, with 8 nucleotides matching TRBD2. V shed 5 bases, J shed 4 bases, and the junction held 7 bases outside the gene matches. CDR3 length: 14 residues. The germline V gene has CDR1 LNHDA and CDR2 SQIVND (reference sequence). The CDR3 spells CASSAAGDGYEQYF. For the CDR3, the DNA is TGTGCCAGTAGTGCAGCGGGAGACGGTTACGAGCAGTACTTC.

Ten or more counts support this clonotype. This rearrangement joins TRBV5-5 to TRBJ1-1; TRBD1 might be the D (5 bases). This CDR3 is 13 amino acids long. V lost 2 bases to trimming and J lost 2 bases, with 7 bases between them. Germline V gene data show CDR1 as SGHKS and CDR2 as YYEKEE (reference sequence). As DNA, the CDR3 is TGTGCCAGCAGCTTACAGGACAACACTGAAGCTTTCTTT. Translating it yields CASSLQDNTEAFF.

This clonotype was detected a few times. The CDR3, as DNA: TGTGCCAGCAGTTCTCTAGCGGGGGGGGTAGAGACCCAGTACTTC. This translates into CASSSLAGGVETQYF. The rearrangement uses TRBV27 and TRBJ2-5, with 12 bases identical to TRBD2. Germline CDR1 reads MNHEY; CDR2 reads SMNVEV (reference sequence). J gave up 4 bases and V 4 bases, and 4 bases lay outside the gene matches. The CDR3 has 15 residues.

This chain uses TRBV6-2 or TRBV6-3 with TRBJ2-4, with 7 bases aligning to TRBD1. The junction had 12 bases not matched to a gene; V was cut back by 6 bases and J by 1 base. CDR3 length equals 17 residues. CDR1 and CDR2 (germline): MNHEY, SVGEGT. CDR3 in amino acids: CASRDRQNLAAKNIQYF. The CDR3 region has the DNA TGTGCCAGCAGGGACAGGCAAAACCTGGCGGCCAAAAACATTCAGTACTTC.

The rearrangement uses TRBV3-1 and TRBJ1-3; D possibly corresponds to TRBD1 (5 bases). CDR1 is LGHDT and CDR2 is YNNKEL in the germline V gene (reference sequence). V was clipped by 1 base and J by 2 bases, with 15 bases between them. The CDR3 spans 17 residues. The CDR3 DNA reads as TGTGCCAGCAGCCAAGGAGCAGCAGGGACCCCTGGAAACACCATATATTTT. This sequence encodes CASSQGAAGTPGNTIYF.

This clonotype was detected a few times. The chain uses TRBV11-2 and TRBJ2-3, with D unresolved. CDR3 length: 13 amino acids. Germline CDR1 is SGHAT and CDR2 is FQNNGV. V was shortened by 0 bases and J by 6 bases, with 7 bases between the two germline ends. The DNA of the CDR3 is TGTGCCAGCAGCTTAGAGTGGTCCGATACGCAGTATTTT. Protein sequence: CASSLEWSDTQYF.

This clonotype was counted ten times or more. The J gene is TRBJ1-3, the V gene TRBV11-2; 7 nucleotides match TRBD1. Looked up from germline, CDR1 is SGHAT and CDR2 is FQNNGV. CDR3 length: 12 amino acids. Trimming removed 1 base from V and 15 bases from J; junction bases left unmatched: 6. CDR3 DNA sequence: TGTGCCAGCAGCTTAGGCGGTGACAGGGAATATTTT. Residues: CASSLGGDREYF.

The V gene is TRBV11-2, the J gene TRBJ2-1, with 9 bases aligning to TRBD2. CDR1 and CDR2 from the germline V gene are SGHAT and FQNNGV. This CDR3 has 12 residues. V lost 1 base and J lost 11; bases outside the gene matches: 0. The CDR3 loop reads CASSLASGKQFF. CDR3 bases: TGTGCCAGCAGCTTAGCTAGCGGGAAGCAGTTCTTC.

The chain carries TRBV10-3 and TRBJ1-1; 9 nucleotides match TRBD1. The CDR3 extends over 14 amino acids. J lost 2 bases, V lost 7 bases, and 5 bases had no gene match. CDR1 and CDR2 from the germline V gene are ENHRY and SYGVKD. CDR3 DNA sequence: TGTGCCATCACACCGGGACAGGGCAACACTGAAGCTTTCTTT. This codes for CAITPGQGNTEAFF.

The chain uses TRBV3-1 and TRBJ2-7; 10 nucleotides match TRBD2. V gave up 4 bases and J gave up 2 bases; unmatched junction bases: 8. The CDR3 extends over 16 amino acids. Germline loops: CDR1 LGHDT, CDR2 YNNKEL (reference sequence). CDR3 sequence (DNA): TGTGCCAGCAGCCTAAAGGCCGGACTAGCGGCCTACGAGCAGTACTTC. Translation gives CASSLKAGLAAYEQYF.

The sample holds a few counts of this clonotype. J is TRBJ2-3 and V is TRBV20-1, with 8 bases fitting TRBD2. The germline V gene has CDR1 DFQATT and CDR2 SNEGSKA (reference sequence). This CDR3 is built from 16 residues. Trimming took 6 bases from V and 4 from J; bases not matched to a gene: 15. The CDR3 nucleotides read TGCAGTGCCATAATCTTCGGCGGGGGGCAGGCAGATACGCAGTATTTT. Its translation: CSAIIFGGGQADTQYF.

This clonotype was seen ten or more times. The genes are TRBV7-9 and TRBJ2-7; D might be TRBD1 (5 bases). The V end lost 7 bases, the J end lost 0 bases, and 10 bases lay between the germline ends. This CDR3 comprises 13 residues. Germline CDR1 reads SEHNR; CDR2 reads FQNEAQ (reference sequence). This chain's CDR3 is CASMGPSSYEQYV. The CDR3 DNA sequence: TGTGCCAGCATGGGGCCGAGCTCCTACGAGCAGTACGTC.

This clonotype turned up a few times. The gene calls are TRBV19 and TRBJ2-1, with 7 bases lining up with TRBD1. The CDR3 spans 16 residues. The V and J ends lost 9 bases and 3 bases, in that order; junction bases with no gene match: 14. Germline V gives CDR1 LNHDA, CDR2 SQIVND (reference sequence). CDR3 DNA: TGTGCCAGAAGCCCTCAGCGAGGGGGCAACTACAATGAGCAGTTCTTC. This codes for CARSPQRGGNYNEQFF.

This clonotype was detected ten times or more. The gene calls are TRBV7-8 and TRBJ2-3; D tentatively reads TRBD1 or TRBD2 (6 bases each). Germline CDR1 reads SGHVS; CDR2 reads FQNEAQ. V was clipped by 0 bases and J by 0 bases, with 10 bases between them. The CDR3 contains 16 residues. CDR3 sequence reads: CASSLAGGHSTDTQYF. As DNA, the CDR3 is TGTGCCAGCAGCTTAGCGGGGGGACACAGCACAGATACGCAGTATTTT.

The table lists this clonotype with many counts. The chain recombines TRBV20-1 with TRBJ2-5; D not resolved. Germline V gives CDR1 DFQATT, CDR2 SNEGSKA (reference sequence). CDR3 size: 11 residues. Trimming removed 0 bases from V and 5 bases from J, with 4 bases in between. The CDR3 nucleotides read TGCAGTGCTAGAGATAGTGAGACCCAGTACTTC. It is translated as CSARDSETQYF.

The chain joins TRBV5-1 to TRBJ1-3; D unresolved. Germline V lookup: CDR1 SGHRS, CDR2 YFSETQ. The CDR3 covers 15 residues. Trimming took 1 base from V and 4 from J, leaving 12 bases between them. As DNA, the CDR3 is TGCGCCAGCAGCTTGAATCTCTTCAAGGGAAACACCATATATTTT. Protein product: CASSLNLFKGNTIYF.

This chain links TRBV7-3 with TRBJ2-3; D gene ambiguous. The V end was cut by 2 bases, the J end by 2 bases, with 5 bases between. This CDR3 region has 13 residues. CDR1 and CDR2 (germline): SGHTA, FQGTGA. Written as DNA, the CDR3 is TGTGCCAGCAGCTTAGAGCCCACAGATACGCAGTATTTT. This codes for CASSLEPTDTQYF.

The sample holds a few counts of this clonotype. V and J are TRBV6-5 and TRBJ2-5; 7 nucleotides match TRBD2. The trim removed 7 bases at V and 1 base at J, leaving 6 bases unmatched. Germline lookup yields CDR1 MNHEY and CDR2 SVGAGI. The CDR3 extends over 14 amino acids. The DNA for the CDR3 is TGTGCCAGCAAGGTAGCGGGTAGCCAAGAGACCCAGTACTTC. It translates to CASKVAGSQETQYF.

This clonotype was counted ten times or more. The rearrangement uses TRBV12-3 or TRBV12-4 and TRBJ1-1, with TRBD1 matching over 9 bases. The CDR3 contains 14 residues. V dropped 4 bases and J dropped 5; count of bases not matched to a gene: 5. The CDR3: CASSSGTGRTEAFF. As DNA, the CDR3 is TGTGCCAGCAGTTCCGGGACAGGGCGGACTGAAGCTTTCTTT.

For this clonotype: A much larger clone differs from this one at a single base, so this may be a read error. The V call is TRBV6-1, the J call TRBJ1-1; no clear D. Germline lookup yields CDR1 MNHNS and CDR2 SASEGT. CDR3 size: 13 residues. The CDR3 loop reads CASRATLNTEASF. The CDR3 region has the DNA TGTGCCAGCAGGGCTACATTGAACACTGAAGCTTCCTTT.

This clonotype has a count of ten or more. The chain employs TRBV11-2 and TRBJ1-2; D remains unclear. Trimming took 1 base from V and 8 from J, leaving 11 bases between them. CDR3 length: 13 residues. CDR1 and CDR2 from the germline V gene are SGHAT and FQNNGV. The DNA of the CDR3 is TGTGCCAGCAGCTTAGGTTCGGGGTTCGGCTACACCTTC. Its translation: CASSLGSGFGYTF.

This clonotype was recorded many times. The CDR3 nucleotides read TGTGCCAGCAGTCGCGAACGGGGAACGAATCAGCCCCAGCATTTT. Translating gives CASSRERGTNQPQHF. This rearrangement joins TRBV27 to TRBJ1-5; D unresolved. CDR1 and CDR2 (germline): MNHEY, SMNVEV (reference sequence). This CDR3 contains 15 residues. V was cut by 5 bases and J by 4 bases, with 15 bases left in between.

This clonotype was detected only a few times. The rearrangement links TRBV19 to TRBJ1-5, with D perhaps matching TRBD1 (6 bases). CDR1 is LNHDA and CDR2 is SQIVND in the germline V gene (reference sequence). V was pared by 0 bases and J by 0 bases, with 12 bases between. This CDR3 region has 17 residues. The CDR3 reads CASSIERTVYSNQPQHF. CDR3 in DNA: TGTGCCAGTAGTATAGAAAGGACAGTTTATAGCAATCAGCCCCAGCATTTT.

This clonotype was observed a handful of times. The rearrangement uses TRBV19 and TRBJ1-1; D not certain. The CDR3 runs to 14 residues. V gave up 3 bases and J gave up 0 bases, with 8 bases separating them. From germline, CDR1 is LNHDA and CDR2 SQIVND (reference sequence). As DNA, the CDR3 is TGTGCCAGTAGTATTCCACCCCTGAACACTGAAGCTTTCTTT. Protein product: CASSIPPLNTEAFF.

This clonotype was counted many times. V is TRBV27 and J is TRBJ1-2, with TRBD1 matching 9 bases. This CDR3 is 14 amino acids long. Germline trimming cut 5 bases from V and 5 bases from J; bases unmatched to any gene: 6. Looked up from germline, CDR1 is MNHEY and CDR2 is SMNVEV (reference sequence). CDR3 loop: CASSTGTGRYGYTF. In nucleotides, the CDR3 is TGTGCCAGCAGTACCGGGACAGGGAGGTATGGCTACACCTTC.

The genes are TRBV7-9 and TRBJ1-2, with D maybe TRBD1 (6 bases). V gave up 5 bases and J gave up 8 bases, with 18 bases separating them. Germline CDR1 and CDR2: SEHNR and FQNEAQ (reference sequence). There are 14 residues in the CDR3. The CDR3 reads CASSERWGAGGYTF. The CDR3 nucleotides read TGTGCCAGCAGCGAACGTTGGGGGGCTGGGGGCTACACCTTC.

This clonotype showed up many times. CDR3 amino acids: CASSPAPESNQPQHF. CDR3 sequence (DNA): TGTGCCAGCTCACCGGCCCCCGAGAGCAATCAGCCCCAGCATTTT. The V and J genes are TRBV18 and TRBJ1-5; D not certain. This CDR3 has 15 residues. Germline lookup yields CDR1 KGHSH and CDR2 LQKENI. V was pared by 3 bases and J by 1 base, with 10 bases between.

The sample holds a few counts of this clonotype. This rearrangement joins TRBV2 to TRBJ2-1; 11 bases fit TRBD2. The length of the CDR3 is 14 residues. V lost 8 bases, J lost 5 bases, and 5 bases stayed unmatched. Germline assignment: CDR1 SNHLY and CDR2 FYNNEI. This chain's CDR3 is CASRTSGGNNEQFF. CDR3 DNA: TGTGCCAGCCGAACTAGCGGGGGAAACAATGAGCAGTTCTTC.